These T cell receptor beta chains were read from a single sample in a study of shared clonotypes between healthy human individuals. Data came from immunoSEQ multiplex PCR; TCRdb stores just in-frame clones and leaves some out. Counted here are 2,500,000 or so clones, roughly 90% occurring once; the ten biggest clones make up around 0.38%. The sample consisted of naive CD4+ T cells from PBMCs. The receptors come from a man aged 18 to 30 in good health. Some clones in this sample may be carry-over from other donors' samples. Both conserved end residues are part of each CDR3. A D gene is named only where the DNA matches it firmly. Where a row states a size, it is once, few, many or the class of an expanded clone; other rows omit it.

V gene	J gene	clone size	CDR3 length	D gene	CDR3 protein	CDR3 DNA
TRBV6-1	TRBJ2-1	NA	15	TRBD2	CASSEGREGPNEQFF	TGTGCCAGCAGTGAGGGGCGGGAGGGCCCCAATGAGCAGTTCTTC
TRBV5-4	TRBJ2-2	NA	15	TRBD2	CASRLTSGIGGELFF	TGTGCCAGCAGACTGACTAGCGGGATCGGCGGGGAGCTGTTTTTT
TRBV7-2	TRBJ2-1	once	13	NA	CASSLGVVFEQFF	TGTGCCAGCAGCTTAGGAGTTGTTTTTGAGCAGTTCTTC
TRBV18	TRBJ2-5	once	14	TRBD1	CASSQDRGRETQYF	TGTGCCAGCTCACAAGACAGGGGGCGGGAGACCCAGTACTTC
TRBV6-1	TRBJ2-2	NA	14	NA	CASKKDRNTGELFF	TGTGCCAGCAAGAAGGACAGGAACACCGGGGAGCTGTTTTTT
TRBV11-2	TRBJ1-1	NA	16	TRBD1	CASSPLGQGSGTEAFF	TGTGCCAGCTCACCCTTGGGACAGGGCTCAGGAACTGAAGCTTTCTTT
TRBV5-6	TRBJ1-2	NA	12	NA	CASSLVDRGYTF	TGTGCCAGCAGCTTGGTGGATCGTGGCTACACCTTC
TRBV7-8	TRBJ2-7	NA	16	NA	CASSLGFSDSSYEQYF	TGTGCCAGCAGCTTAGGGTTCTCCGATAGCTCCTACGAGCAGTACTTC
TRBV20-1	TRBJ2-3	NA	11	NA	CSAAKGDTQYF	TGCAGTGCTGCTAAAGGAGATACGCAGTATTTT
TRBV28	TRBJ2-3	NA	14	NA	CASSLPGSTDTQYF	TGTGCCAGCAGTCTCCCAGGGAGCACAGATACGCAGTATTTT
TRBV11-2	TRBJ2-1	NA	16	NA	CASSLARASLYNEQFF	TGTGCCAGCAGCTTAGCCAGGGCTAGCCTATACAATGAGCAGTTCTTC
TRBV14	TRBJ2-2	NA	18	NA	CASSPLHLDSTNTGELFF	TGTGCCAGCAGCCCCCTACACCTAGACAGCACGAACACCGGGGAGCTGTTTTTT
TRBV28	TRBJ1-1	few	11	NA	CASTSNFEAFF	TGTGCCAGCACCTCTAACTTTGAAGCTTTCTTT
TRBV4-3	TRBJ2-1	NA	16	TRBD2	CASSPQEAGINNEQFF	TGCGCCAGCAGTCCCCAGGAAGCGGGAATAAACAATGAGCAGTTCTTC
TRBV7-3	TRBJ1-2	NA	13	TRBD1	CASLGQGTYGYTF	TGTGCCTCACTTGGACAGGGTACTTATGGCTACACCTTC
TRBV5-5	TRBJ2-5	NA	14	NA	CASSTAGTRETQYF	TGTGCCAGCAGCACCGCCGGCACTCGGGAGACCCAGTACTTC
TRBV5-6	TRBJ2-2	NA	16	NA	CASSTVGFTNTGELFF	TGTGCCAGCAGTACAGTCGGGTTTACGAACACCGGGGAGCTGTTTTTT
TRBV18	TRBJ2-3	NA	15	NA	CASSPTRESPDTQYF	TGTGCCAGCTCACCGACCAGGGAGTCCCCAGATACGCAGTATTTT
TRBV7-3	TRBJ2-2	NA	15	TRBD1	CASSLHGTGPGELFF	TGTGCCAGCAGCTTACACGGGACAGGGCCCGGGGAGCTGTTTTTT
TRBV7-2	TRBJ2-1	NA	15	NA	CASSLWWGNYNEQFF	TGTGCCAGCAGCCTATGGTGGGGTAACTACAATGAGCAGTTCTTC
TRBV7-2	TRBJ2-1	NA	18	TRBD2	CASSLELAASGQYNEQFF	TGTGCCAGCAGCTTAGAGCTAGCGGCTAGCGGGCAGTACAATGAGCAGTTCTTC
TRBV4-2	TRBJ2-7	once	14	TRBD1	CASSPLGTDYEQYF	TGTGCCAGCAGCCCGCTAGGGACAGATTACGAGCAGTACTTC
TRBV18	TRBJ1-2	NA	16	NA	CASSPPQGLANYGYTF	TGTGCCAGCTCACCTCCCCAGGGTTTAGCTAACTATGGCTACACCTTC
TRBV5-4	TRBJ2-1	NA	16	NA	CASSWEGGSSYNEQFF	TGTGCCAGCAGCTGGGAGGGGGGCAGCTCCTACAATGAGCAGTTCTTC
TRBV7-3	TRBJ2-1	NA	14	TRBD2	CASSPGLARGEQFF	TGTGCCAGCAGCCCGGGACTAGCGCGGGGTGAGCAGTTCTTC
TRBV6-5	TRBJ2-1	NA	14	NA	CASTPGGPYNEQFF	TGTGCCAGCACCCCCGGTGGCCCCTACAATGAGCAGTTCTTC
TRBV4-2	TRBJ2-2	once	18	NA	CASSQERTTGLVSGELFF	TGTGCCAGCAGCCAAGAGCGGACTACCGGATTGGTGTCCGGGGAGCTGTTTTTT
TRBV5-1	TRBJ2-1	NA	14	NA	CASSIVSSYNEQFF	TGCGCCAGCAGTATCGTGAGCTCCTACAATGAGCAGTTCTTC
TRBV10-1	TRBJ1-1	NA	14	NA	CASSESTGNTEAFF	TGCGCCAGCAGTGAGTCGACGGGAAACACTGAAGCTTTCTTT
TRBV5-1	TRBJ2-3	NA	16	NA	CASSPPQTGLTDTQYF	TGCGCCAGCAGCCCTCCGCAGACAGGCCTAACAGATACGCAGTATTTT
TRBV25-1	TRBJ1-2	NA	16	TRBD1	CASSPGKQGTDYGYTF	TGTGCCAGCAGTCCTGGAAAACAGGGGACCGACTATGGCTACACCTTC
TRBV9	TRBJ1-2	NA	12	TRBD1	CASSPGQAGYTF	TGTGCCAGCAGCCCGGGACAGGCGGGCTACACCTTC
TRBV5-1	TRBJ2-3	NA	14	TRBD2	CASSPRLAGDTQYF	TGCGCCAGCAGCCCAAGACTAGCGGGAGATACGCAGTATTTT
TRBV28	TRBJ2-7	NA	16	TRBD2	CASSTGAASGPYEQYF	TGTGCCAGCAGTACGGGTGCGGCTAGCGGGCCCTACGAGCAGTACTTC
TRBV5-1	TRBJ2-2	NA	14	NA	CASSFPGDAGELFF	TGCGCCAGCAGCTTCCCTGGTGATGCCGGGGAGCTGTTTTTT
TRBV5-5	TRBJ2-1	NA	14	NA	CASSLGTAYNEQFF	TGTGCCAGCAGCTTGGGGACCGCCTACAATGAGCAGTTCTTC
TRBV19	TRBJ1-4	few	14	NA	CASSKTGRNEKLFF	TGTGCCAGCAGTAAAACGGGACGCAATGAAAAACTGTTTTTT
TRBV5-1	TRBJ2-5	NA	11	NA	CASSLGQTQYF	TGCGCCAGCAGCTTGGGTCAGACCCAGTACTTC
TRBV2	TRBJ1-4	once	14	NA	CASSEIGRANPLFF	TGTGCCAGCAGCGAAATTGGACGGGCCAATCCCCTGTTTTTT
TRBV5-4	TRBJ1-1	NA	13	NA	CASSSTVNTEAFF	TGTGCCAGCAGCTCCACAGTGAACACTGAAGCTTTCTTT
TRBV28	TRBJ1-6	NA	14	NA	CASSSGRYNSPLHF	TGTGCCAGCAGTTCGGGACGGTATAATTCACCCCTCCACTTT